This passage covers 23 T cell receptor beta chains from one sample sequenced in a study of T cells in Graves' hyperthyroidism and ophthalmopathy. Amplification yielded TCR beta CDR3 regions, with RNA transcripts as the source. First-round RT-PCR targeting the TCR CDR3 was performed with the HTBI primer set. MiXCR, run by TCRdb on the multiplex PCR reads, gives a single entry per CDR3 protein. This sample yields around 200,000 distinct CDR3 sequences, of which about 17% are seen a single time; roughly two fifths belongs to the top ten. The material sequenced was blood. The receptor set was obtained from a man aged 35 to 55 with Graves' hyperthyroidism.

This chain connects TRBV7-9 to TRBJ1-1; D is possibly TRBD1 (5 bases). Germline V CDR1 and CDR2: SEHNR, FQNEAQ (reference sequence). This CDR3 has 14 residues. The V and J ends lost 4 bases and 0 bases respectively, with 9 bases between them. This chain's CDR3 is CASSYDSMNTEAFF. In DNA form, the CDR3 reads TGTGCCAGCAGCTACGACAGCATGAACACTGAAGCTTTCTTT.

The V call is TRBV24-1, the J call TRBJ2-3; possibly TRBD2 for D (5 bases). Per germline, CDR1 KGHDR and CDR2 SFDVKD. This CDR3 spans 14 amino acids. V was pared by 9 bases and J by 2 bases, with 14 bases between. The CDR3 protein is CATGDPDYTDTQYF. DNA of the CDR3: TGTGCCACCGGAGATCCAGACTACACAGATACGCAGTATTTT.

This clonotype was picked up many times. This sequence joins TRBV9 and TRBJ2-1; the D gene is possibly TRBD1 (6 bases). The germline V and J ends were trimmed by 0 bases and 4 bases, with 11 bases remaining between them. This CDR3 spans 15 amino acids. Germline V gene sequence: CDR1 SGDLS, CDR2 YYNGEE. The CDR3 nucleotides are TGTGCCAGCAGCGTAGAAGGGGGTTCTTACAATGAGCAGTTCTTC. This translates into CASSVEGGSYNEQFF.

This clonotype was observed a handful of times. CDR3 sequence reads: CASSPRGGSGNTIYF. For the CDR3, the DNA is TGTGCCAGCAGCCCGCGGGGGGGATCTGGAAACACCATATATTTT. This rearrangement joins TRBV11-2 to TRBJ1-3; D is possibly TRBD1 (5 bases). V lost 5 bases and J 1 base, leaving 12 bases between the germline ends. CDR1 SGHAT and CDR2 FQNNGV come from the germline V gene. The CDR3 consists of 15 residues.

This clonotype came up many times. V is TRBV7-2 and J is TRBJ1-1; maybe TRBD1 (6 bases). Per germline, CDR1 SGHTA and CDR2 FQGNSA. The length of the CDR3 is 13 residues. Trimming cost V 2 bases and J 6 bases, with 10 bases left between them. The CDR3 here is CASSLYNRAEAFF. DNA for the CDR3: TGTGCCAGCAGCTTATACAACAGGGCTGAAGCTTTCTTT.

The chain combines TRBV14 with TRBJ1-2; D is unclear. The CDR3 runs to 13 residues. Trimming removed 1 base from V and 4 bases from J, with 7 bases in between. The germline V gene encodes CDR1 SGHDN and CDR2 FVKESK. CDR3 region: CASSQVNTYGYTF. In DNA, the CDR3 is TGTGCCAGCAGCCAAGTTAATACCTATGGCTACACCTTC.

In its sample, this clonotype was seen a few times. This chain joins TRBV10-1 and TRBJ1-5; no firm D call. Per the germline V gene, CDR1 is WNHNN and CDR2 is SYGVQD (reference sequence). The CDR3 is 13 residues long. V was clipped by 2 bases and J by 1 base, with 3 bases between them. CDR3 amino acids: CASSETSNQPQHF. The CDR3 nucleotides are TGCGCCAGCAGTGAGACGAGCAATCAGCCCCAGCATTTT.

The CDR3 coding sequence is TGTGCCAGCAGTTCCTGGCCCATAGAGCAGTACTTC. It codes for CASSSWPIEQYF. The chain carries TRBV28 and TRBJ2-7, with D uncertain. V lost 4 bases, J lost 7 bases, and 11 bases lay in between. This CDR3 contains 12 residues. The germline V gene has CDR1 MDHEN and CDR2 SYDVKM.

The chain has TRBV12-5 and TRBJ1-1, with D possibly being TRBD1 (5 bases). Trimming cost V 8 bases and J 0 bases, with 13 bases left between them. CDR1 is LGHNT and CDR2 is FRNRAP in the germline V gene. The CDR3 contains 14 residues. In nucleotides, the CDR3 is TGTGCTAGTCGGCCGGGGGGGATGAACACTGAAGCTTTCTTT. Translating it yields CASRPGGMNTEAFF.

V usage is TRBV5-6 and J usage is TRBJ1-2; 12 nucleotides align to TRBD1. The CDR3 is made up of 16 amino acids. Germline V gene lookup returns CDR1 SGHDT and CDR2 YYEEEE. Unmatched junction bases numbered 7, after V lost 4 bases and J lost 3 bases. CDR3 amino acids: CASSPGTGGADYGYTF. The CDR3 DNA reads as TGTGCCAGCAGCCCCGGGACAGGGGGCGCTGACTATGGCTACACCTTC.

This clonotype has ten or more counts. V usage is TRBV5-1 and J usage is TRBJ2-1; D may correspond to TRBD1 or TRBD2 (6 bases each). Trimming left V 0 bases short and J 7 bases short, with 14 bases between. The CDR3 runs 15 residues. Germline loops: CDR1 SGHRS, CDR2 YFSETQ. CDR3 residues: CASSLVGGLWNEQFF. In DNA form, the CDR3 reads TGCGCCAGCAGCTTGGTGGGGGGCCTCTGGAATGAGCAGTTCTTC. Using reference TRBV5-1 and TRBJ2-1 for the parts outside the CDR3, the full variable domain is KAGVTQTPRYLIKTRGQQVTLSCSPISGHRSVSWYQQTPGQGLQFLFEYFSETQRNKGNFPGRFSGRQFSNSRSEMNVSTLELGDSALYLCASSLVGGLWNEQFFGPGTRLTVL.

This clonotype was recorded many times. J is TRBJ2-3 and V is TRBV7-9, with 10 bases lining up with TRBD2. This CDR3 comprises 16 residues. Trimming removed 5 bases from V and 5 bases from J; junction bases left unmatched: 10. CDR1 SEHNR and CDR2 FQNEAQ come from the germline V gene (reference sequence). CDR3 sequence (DNA): TGTGCCAGCAGCCCCCGGAGCGGGGGGGGTGGAGATACGCAGTATTTT. It translates to CASSPRSGGGGDTQYF.

This clonotype was counted a few times. This chain connects TRBV11-2 to TRBJ2-7; D perhaps matches TRBD2 (6 bases). The CDR3 is 16 residues long. Germline V gene lookup returns CDR1 SGHAT and CDR2 FQNNGV. V was shortened by 4 bases and J by 1 base, with 17 bases between the two germline ends. The CDR3 loop reads CASSSVGGGKSYEQYF. DNA of the CDR3: TGTGCCAGCAGCTCCGTGGGGGGTGGAAAGTCCTACGAGCAGTACTTC.

The sample holds many counts of this clonotype. One end of the junction is discordant with germline, which a read error may explain. J is TRBJ2-1 and V is TRBV12-3 or TRBV12-4; 9 nucleotides line up with TRBD2. The CDR3 length is 15 residues. The CDR3 is CASRLAGAVGNEQFF. The DNA for the CDR3 is TGTGCCAGCAGGTTAGCGGGGGCGGTCGGCAATGAGCAGTTCTTC.

The chain is built from TRBV25-1 and TRBJ2-1, with 8 bases fitting TRBD1. The CDR3 is made up of 16 amino acids. From germline, CDR1 is MGHDK and CDR2 SYGVNS. V was clipped by 2 bases and J by 8 bases; unmatched bases: 11. The CDR3 sequence is CASSELGQGTFHEQFF. In nucleotides, the CDR3 is TGTGCCAGCAGTGAACTAGGACAGGGAACCTTTCATGAGCAGTTCTTC.

The table lists this clonotype with many counts. The CDR3 DNA reads TGCGCCAGCAGCTCCTGGACAGGTATGGAGAACAATGAGCAGTTCTTC. As protein: CASSSWTGMENNEQFF. The chain is built from TRBV5-1 and TRBJ2-1, with 7 positions matching TRBD1. With V trimmed by 3 bases and J by 5 bases, 11 bases remained unmatched. The CDR3 is 16 amino acids. Per germline, CDR1 SGHRS and CDR2 YFSETQ. Full variable domain (remainder filled in from reference TRBV5-1 and TRBJ2-1): KAGVTQTPRYLIKTRGQQVTLSCSPISGHRSVSWYQQTPGQGLQFLFEYFSETQRNKGNFPGRFSGRQFSNSRSEMNVSTLELGDSALYLCASSSWTGMENNEQFFGPGTRLTVL.

This clonotype was seen repeatedly, ten times or more. The chain combines TRBV6-2 or TRBV6-3 with TRBJ1-5; D is unclear. This CDR3 region has 14 residues. Trimming stripped 2 bases from V and 6 bases from J, with 11 bases between. Germline lookup yields CDR1 MNHEY and CDR2 SVGEGT. This chain's CDR3 is CASSYLWGGQPQHF. The CDR3 DNA is TGTGCCAGCAGTTACCTTTGGGGTGGTCAGCCCCAGCATTTT.

The chain combines TRBV20-1 with TRBJ2-2; D remains unclear. With 6 bases removed from V and 15 bases from J, the gap between germline ends came to 17 bases. The CDR3 is 11 residues long. Per germline, CDR1 DFQATT and CDR2 SNEGSKA (reference sequence). The CDR3 is CSAPPRNGVFF. The CDR3 nucleotides read TGCAGTGCCCCCCCGCGGAATGGCGTGTTTTTT.

The chain joins TRBV2 to TRBJ2-7; 7 bases fit TRBD2. V shed 10 bases, J shed 3 bases, and the junction held 9 bases outside the gene matches. CDR3 length: 13 amino acids. Per germline, CDR1 SNHLY and CDR2 FYNNEI. The CDR3 here is CATRTGGGYEQYF. Written as DNA, the CDR3 is TGTGCCACCCGGACGGGCGGGGGCTACGAGCAGTACTTC.

The table lists this clonotype with a few counts. The junction differs from germline at one of its ends, possibly a read error. The chain links TRBV7-7 to TRBJ2-2; the match to TRBD1 covers 8 bases. The CDR3 consists of 15 residues. Germline CDR1 SSHAT, CDR2 FNYEAQ (reference sequence). The CDR3 DNA sequence: TGTGCTAGCAGACCCGCAGGGGGCGGCACCGGGGAGCTGTTTTTT. It yields the protein CASRPAGGGTGELFF.

There are a few counts of this clonotype. The rearrangement uses TRBV20-1 and TRBJ1-4, with TRBD1 matching 7 bases. CDR3 length: 15 amino acids. J was trimmed by 0 bases and V by 1 base; bases with no gene match: 2. CDR1 and CDR2 from the germline V gene are DFQATT and SNEGSKA (reference sequence). CDR3 in DNA: TGCAGTGCTAGAGCCGGGACAGCAACTAATGAAAAACTGTTTTTT. Its translation: CSARAGTATNEKLFF.

The rearrangement joins TRBV4-3 to TRBJ2-2, with 12 positions matching TRBD2. The CDR3 runs 16 residues. After removal of 2 bases from V and 8 bases from J, the junction contained 6 bases not matched to a gene. Germline V gene sequence: CDR1 LGHNA, CDR2 YSLEER. The CDR3 DNA follows: TGCGCCAGCAGCCAACCGACTAGCGGGGGAGCTGGGGAGCTGTTTTTT. Translation: CASSQPTSGGAGELFF.

This clonotype came up a few times. This clone may be a read error of a much larger clone one base away. This chain links TRBV20-1 with TRBJ1-5, with D uncertain. From germline, CDR1 is DFQATT and CDR2 SNEGSKA (reference sequence). The CDR3 covers 12 residues. Trimming removed 2 bases from V and 1 base from J, with 3 bases in between. The CDR3, as DNA: TGCAGTGCTAGATTCAGCAATCAGCCCCAGCATTTT. Translated, it gives CSARFSNQPQHF.